The source of this T cell receptor beta chain is a study of T cells in Graves' hyperthyroidism and ophthalmopathy. Findings and caveats of the study: In the blood, most expanded thyroid clonotypes above 0.001 appeared as well.

Germline V gives CDR1 MNHNS, CDR2 SASEGT. This CDR3 contains 14 residues. Using RNA transcripts as the source, TCR beta CDR3 regions were amplified. Initially, a first-round RT-PCR of the TCR CDR3 employed the HTBI primer set. Each CDR3 protein gets one entry after TCRdb re-called the multiplex PCR reads with MiXCR. The data show a few hundred thousand distinct CDR3 sequences, around 25% seen once. This clonotype was detected only once. Its antigen is unidentified. Germline and junction disagree at one end, which may indicate a read error. The sequence derives from a man aged 45-60 years with Graves' hyperthyroidism. Input material: blood. V and J are TRBV6-1 and TRBJ2-7, with 8 bases identical to TRBD1. The CDR3 protein is CTSSLTRTGTEQYF. The CDR3 bases are TGTACCAGCAGTCTTACCCGGACAGGGACCGAGCAGTACTTC.